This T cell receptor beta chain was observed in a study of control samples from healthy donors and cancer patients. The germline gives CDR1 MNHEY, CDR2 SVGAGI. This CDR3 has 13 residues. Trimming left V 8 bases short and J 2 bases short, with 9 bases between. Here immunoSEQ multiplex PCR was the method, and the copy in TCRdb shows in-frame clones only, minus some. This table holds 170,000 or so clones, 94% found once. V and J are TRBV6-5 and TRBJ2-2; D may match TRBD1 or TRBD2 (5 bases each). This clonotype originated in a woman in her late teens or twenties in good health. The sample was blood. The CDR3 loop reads CASGTANTGELFF. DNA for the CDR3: TGTGCCAGCGGGACCGCCAACACCGGGGAGCTGTTTTTT.